A single sample is the source of the 19 T cell receptor beta chains below, sequenced in a study of post-analysis software for immune sequencing data. Regarding the study as a whole: Comparison of patients with controls showed a handful of TRBV segments more frequent in patients, TRBV5-6, TRBV5-1 and TRBV20-1 among them.

Antigens of these TCRs are unknown. cDNA libraries for TCR beta contained unique molecular identifiers. Each CDR3 protein is one row after TCRdb ran MiXCR on the PCR reads. The data hold about 200,000 distinct CDR3 sequences, with approximately 30% observed a single time. The sequencing sample was made of blood. These receptors were collected from a girl aged 2 to 17 with multiple sclerosis.

In this sample, this clonotype turned up a few times. The rearrangement uses TRBV10-3 and TRBJ2-1; 9 nucleotides align to TRBD2. Germline V gene data show CDR1 as ENHRY and CDR2 as SYGVKD. CDR3 size: 13 residues. J lost 8 bases, V lost 10 bases, and 9 bases had no gene match. CDR3 sequence (DNA): TGTGCCACCAGACTAGCGGACTGGGATGAGCAGTTCTTC. Encoded protein: CATRLADWDEQFF.

This clonotype was picked up many times. The rearrangement links TRBV20-1 to TRBJ2-7, with D maybe TRBD1 (5 bases). There are 13 residues in the CDR3. Per germline, CDR1 DFQATT and CDR2 SNEGSKA (reference sequence). V lost 3 bases and J 2 bases, leaving 11 bases between the germline ends. The CDR3 DNA reads as TGCAGTGCTAGGGGGCCAAGGACCTACGAGCAGTACTTC. Its protein product is CSARGPRTYEQYF.

This chain connects TRBV9 to TRBJ2-7; tentatively, D is TRBD2 (6 bases). Germline V gene data show CDR1 as SGDLS and CDR2 as YYNGEE. The CDR3 runs to 17 residues. Trimming removed 4 bases at V and 7 bases at J, with 27 bases between. CDR3 DNA: TGTGCCAGCAGCCGCTCCCTGGCTAGCGCGTCCTACAATGAGCAGTACTTC. Its protein product is CASSRSLASASYNEQYF. The full variable domain, in which reference TRBV9 and TRBJ2-7 provide the parts outside the CDR3, is DSGVTQTPKHLITATGQRVTLRCSPRSGDLSVYWYQQSLDQGLQFLIQYYNGEERAKGNILERFSAQQFPDLHSELNLSSLELGDSALYFCASSRSLASASYNEQYFGPGTRLTVT.

In this sample, this clonotype turned up once. One junction end disagrees with the germline gene, perhaps due to a read error. CDR3 DNA sequence: TGTGCCGGCAGGCGACAGGGGATCGGTCAGCCCCAGCATTTT. Its protein is CAGRRQGIGQPQHF. V and J are TRBV6-6 and TRBJ1-5, with 8 bases identical to TRBD1. Germline V lookup: CDR1 MNHNY, CDR2 SVGAGI (reference sequence). The CDR3 loop spans 14 amino acids.

This chain connects TRBV4-1 to TRBJ1-1, with D perhaps TRBD1 (5 bases). V dropped 4 bases and J dropped 8 bases, with 20 bases sitting between them. Germline CDR1 reads MGHRA; CDR2 reads YSYEKL. CDR3 size: 15 residues. The CDR3 coding sequence is TGCGCCAGCAGCCCGTCTGGGGCAGGGCGCGGGGAAGCTTTCTTT. Its protein product is CASSPSGAGRGEAFF.

This clonotype was seen at least ten times. The genes are TRBV28 and TRBJ2-1; 15 bases match TRBD2. Trimming at V came to 4 bases and at J to 9 bases, leaving 4 bases not matched to a gene. The CDR3 runs to 15 residues. Germline CDR1 is MDHEN and CDR2 is SYDVKM. The CDR3 bases are TGTGCCAGCAGTTCCGGGACTAGCGGGAGGACTGAGCAGTTCTTC. It is translated as CASSSGTSGRTEQFF.

This clonotype was seen more than once but under ten times. CDR3 in DNA: TGTGCCAGCACTTTTGGGGGGTCCAGGGTGAAGATTTCACCCCTCCACTTT. Translation: CASTFGGSRVKISPLHF. The chain has TRBV12-3 or TRBV12-4 and TRBJ1-6; tentatively, D is TRBD1 (5 bases). Trimming pared 7 bases from V and 9 bases from J, leaving 25 bases between. The CDR3 is made up of 17 amino acids.

The sample holds a few counts of this clonotype. The rearrangement links TRBV29-1 to TRBJ2-7; TRBD2 matches at 12 bases. Per the germline V gene, CDR1 is SQVTM and CDR2 is ANQGSEA. V lost 7 bases to trimming and J lost 7 bases; unmatched junction nucleotides: 23. The CDR3 has 18 amino acids. CDR3 sequence (DNA): TGCAGCGCAAAATCCGGGACTAGCGGGTGGGGCTCCTACAATGAGCAGTACTTC. It yields the protein CSAKSGTSGWGSYNEQYF.

This clonotype came up a few times. Compared with germline, one end of the junction differs, possibly owing to a read error. The V call is TRBV12-3 or TRBV12-4, the J call TRBJ2-3; TRBD2 aligns across 7 bases. The CDR3 totals 14 residues. The CDR3 protein is CASTAGGMTDAQYF. As DNA, the CDR3 is TGTGCCAGCACCGCCGGGGGGATGACAGATGCGCAGTATTTT.

This rearrangement joins TRBV12-3 or TRBV12-4 to TRBJ1-1; D call uncertain. V dropped 8 bases and J dropped 0 bases, with 10 bases sitting between them. The CDR3 has 13 amino acids. CDR3 residues: CASLRIMNTEAFF. CDR3 sequence (DNA): TGTGCCAGCTTACGGATCATGAACACTGAAGCTTTCTTT.

This clonotype was seen many times. A much larger clone lies a single base off, so this may be a read error. This chain links TRBV7-9 with TRBJ2-6, with D perhaps TRBD1 (5 bases). CDR3 length: 14 residues. CDR1 is SEHNR and CDR2 is FQNEAQ in the germline V gene (reference sequence). CDR3 DNA sequence: TGTGCCAGCAGCCACCCCTCTGGGGCCAACGTCCGGACTTTC. This sequence encodes CASSHPSGANVRTF.

In its sample, this clonotype was seen many times. The chain combines TRBV9 with TRBJ2-7, with D tentatively TRBD1 or TRBD2 (5 bases each). Germline V CDR1 and CDR2: SGDLS, YYNGEE. The CDR3 is 17 residues long. With 0 bases removed from V and 2 bases from J, the gap between germline ends came to 18 bases. The CDR3 sequence: CASSVAGTYGSAYEQYF. The CDR3, as DNA: TGTGCCAGCAGCGTAGCTGGGACGTATGGGTCAGCCTACGAGCAGTACTTC.

Concerning this clonotype itself: This may arise from a read error, as a much more abundant clone is one base away. The gene calls are TRBV5-1 and TRBJ2-5, with a weak D call TRBD2 (5 bases). Germline V lookup: CDR1 SGHRS, CDR2 YFSETQ. V was pared by 4 bases and J by 14 bases, with 24 bases between. This CDR3 is built from 14 residues. The CDR3 loop is CASSQTTSRYEHYF. CDR3 nucleotides: TGCGCCAGCAGCCAAACCACTAGTCGCTACGAGCATTACTTC.

This clonotype was seen a single time. A much larger clone lies one base from this, so it may be a read error. Because the CDR3 is missing its conserved closing phenylalanine or tryptophan, this is likely a read error. V gene TRBV6-5 combines with J gene TRBJ2-1; D unclear. The CDR3 loop spans 12 amino acids. With 6 bases removed from V and 4 bases from J, the gap between germline ends came to 7 bases. The germline gives CDR1 MNHEY, CDR2 SVGAGI. The CDR3 loop reads CASRGFYNEQFL. The DNA of the CDR3 is TGTGCCAGCAGAGGATTTTACAATGAGCAGTTCTTA.

This clonotype was recorded at least ten times. The chain links TRBV6-5 to TRBJ2-1; D is unresolved. Germline-derived CDR1 and CDR2 are MNHEY and SVGAGI. Deletions cut 2 bases from V and 1 base from J, with 9 bases between. The CDR3 is 15 amino acids. The CDR3 sequence: CASSYGKISYNEQFF. In DNA, the CDR3 is TGTGCCAGCAGTTACGGGAAGATTTCCTACAATGAGCAGTTCTTC.

This clonotype has more than one count but fewer than ten. V and J are TRBV29-1 and TRBJ1-3, with TRBD1 as a possible D gene (5 bases). The ends were cut back, 3 bases at V and 4 bases at J, with 13 bases in the middle. The CDR3 is made up of 14 amino acids. Germline values: CDR1 SQVTM, CDR2 ANQGSEA. CDR3 in amino acids: CSVDRRGAGNTIYF. The CDR3, as DNA: TGCAGCGTTGACCGGAGGGGAGCGGGAAACACCATATATTTT.

For this clonotype: A read error may be the cause here, since a much bigger clone is one base away. This chain connects TRBV27 to TRBJ2-7; 8 nucleotides match TRBD1. This CDR3 region has 14 residues. Germline V gene data show CDR1 as MNHEY and CDR2 as SMNVEV (reference sequence). Losses at the gene ends were 8 bases for V and 6 bases for J; bases not matched to a gene: 12. The CDR3 region has the DNA TGTGCCAGCCGCGGGACAGGAACCCGCTTCGAGCAGTACTTC. As protein: CASRGTGTRFEQYF.

Many counts were recorded for this clonotype. CDR3 bases: TGCAGCGCAATCGCGGAGACCTACGAGCAGTACTTC. Translated, it gives CSAIAETYEQYF. The chain combines TRBV29-1 with TRBJ2-7, with unresolved D. The V end lost 7 bases, the J end lost 2 bases, and 12 bases lay between the germline ends. CDR3 length equals 12 residues. CDR1 is SQVTM, CDR2 ANQGSEA, per germline.

At least ten counts were recorded for this clonotype. The J gene is TRBJ2-1, the V gene TRBV7-2; 7 nucleotides match TRBD2. CDR3 length: 16 amino acids. V gave up 1 base and J gave up 0 bases; unmatched junction bases: 3. Germline V gene lookup returns CDR1 SGHTA and CDR2 FQGNSA. CDR3 in DNA: TGTGCCAGCAGCTTAGAAGCGGGGAGCTCCTACAATGAGCAGTTCTTC. Amino acid sequence: CASSLEAGSSYNEQFF.